Included here is one TCR beta chain sequence, with context. These data come from a study of cytomegalovirus exposure and HLA in healthy donors. 13 Jbeta primers and 60 Vbeta primers were used for the PCR. Assay used: immunoSEQ multiplex PCR; TCRdb lists only in-frame clones, some missing. Seen here are about 130,000 clones, approximately 85% observed once, and the top ten hold more than 1.5%. Looked up from germline, CDR1 is LNHDA and CDR2 is SQIVND (reference sequence). V trimming: 6 bases; J trimming: 4 bases; junction bases outside the gene matches: 6. This CDR3 is built from 16 residues. J is TRBJ2-5 and V is TRBV19; TRBD2 agrees at 15 bases. The clonotype originates from a boy between 10 and 17 years old in good health and CMV-seronegative. The sample was PBMCs. The CDR3 reads CASSPKGLAGGETQYF. The DNA of the CDR3 is TGTGCCAGTAGCCCCAAGGGACTAGCGGGAGGAGAGACCCAGTACTTC.